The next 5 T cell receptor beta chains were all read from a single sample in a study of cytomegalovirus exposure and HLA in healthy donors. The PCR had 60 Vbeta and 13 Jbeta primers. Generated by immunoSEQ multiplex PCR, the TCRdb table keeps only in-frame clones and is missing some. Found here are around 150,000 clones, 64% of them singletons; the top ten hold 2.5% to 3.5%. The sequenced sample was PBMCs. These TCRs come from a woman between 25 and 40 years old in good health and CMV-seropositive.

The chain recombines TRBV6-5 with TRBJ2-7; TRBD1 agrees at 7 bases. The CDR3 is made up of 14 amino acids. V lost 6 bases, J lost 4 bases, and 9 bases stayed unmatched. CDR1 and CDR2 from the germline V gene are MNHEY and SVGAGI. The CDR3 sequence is CASRGQRMGYEQYF. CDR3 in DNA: TGTGCCAGCAGGGGACAGCGGATGGGGTACGAGCAGTACTTC.

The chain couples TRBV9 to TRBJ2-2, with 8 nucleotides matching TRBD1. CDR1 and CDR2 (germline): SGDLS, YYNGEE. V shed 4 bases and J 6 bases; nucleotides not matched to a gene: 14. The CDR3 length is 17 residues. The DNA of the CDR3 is TGTGCCAGCAGCACCATGCCCGGGACAGGTAGCGCCGGGGAGCTGTTTTTT. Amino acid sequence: CASSTMPGTGSAGELFF.

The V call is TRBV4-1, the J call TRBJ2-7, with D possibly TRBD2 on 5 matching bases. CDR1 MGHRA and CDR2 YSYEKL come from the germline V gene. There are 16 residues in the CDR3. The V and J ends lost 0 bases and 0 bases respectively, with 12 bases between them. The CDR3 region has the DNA TGCGCCAGCAGCCAAGAACGCAGCGGAAGCTCCTACGAGCAGTACTTC. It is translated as CASSQERSGSSYEQYF.

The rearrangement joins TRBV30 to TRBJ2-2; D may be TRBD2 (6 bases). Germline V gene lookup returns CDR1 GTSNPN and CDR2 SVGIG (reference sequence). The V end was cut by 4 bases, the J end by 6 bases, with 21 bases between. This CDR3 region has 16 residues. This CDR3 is CAWKGAESGFAGELFF. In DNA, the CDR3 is TGTGCCTGGAAGGGAGCTGAAAGCGGGTTCGCCGGGGAGCTGTTTTTT.

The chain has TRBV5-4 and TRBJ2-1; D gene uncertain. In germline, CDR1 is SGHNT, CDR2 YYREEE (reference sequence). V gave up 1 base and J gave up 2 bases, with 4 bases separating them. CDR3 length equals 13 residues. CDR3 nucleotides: TGTGCCAGCAGCTTGCCTACCTACAATGAGCAGTTCTTC. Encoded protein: CASSLPTYNEQFF.